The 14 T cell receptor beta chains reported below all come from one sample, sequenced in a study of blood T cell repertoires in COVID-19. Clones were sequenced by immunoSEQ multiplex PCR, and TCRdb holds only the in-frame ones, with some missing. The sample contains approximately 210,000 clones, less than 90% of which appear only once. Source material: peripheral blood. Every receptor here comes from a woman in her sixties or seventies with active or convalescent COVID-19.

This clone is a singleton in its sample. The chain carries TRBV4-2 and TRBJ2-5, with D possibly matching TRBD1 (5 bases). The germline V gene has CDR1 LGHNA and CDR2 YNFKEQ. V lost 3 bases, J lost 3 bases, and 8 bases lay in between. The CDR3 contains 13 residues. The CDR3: CASSQGREETQYF. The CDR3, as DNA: TGTGCCAGCAGCCAGGGGCGCGAAGAGACCCAGTACTTC.

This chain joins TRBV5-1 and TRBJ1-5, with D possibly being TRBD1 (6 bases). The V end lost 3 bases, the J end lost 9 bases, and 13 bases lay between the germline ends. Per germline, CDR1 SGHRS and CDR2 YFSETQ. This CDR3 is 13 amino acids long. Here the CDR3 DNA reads TGCGCCAGCAGCTCAGTCCCACAGGGGCCCCAGCATTTT. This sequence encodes CASSSVPQGPQHF.

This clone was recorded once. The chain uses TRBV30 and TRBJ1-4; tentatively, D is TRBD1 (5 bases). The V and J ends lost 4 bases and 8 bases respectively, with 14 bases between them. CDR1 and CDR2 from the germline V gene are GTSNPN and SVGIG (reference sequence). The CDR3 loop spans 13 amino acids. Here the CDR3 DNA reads TGTGCCTGGAATCGGGGGGGAGTGGAAAAACTGTTTTTT. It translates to CAWNRGGVEKLFF.

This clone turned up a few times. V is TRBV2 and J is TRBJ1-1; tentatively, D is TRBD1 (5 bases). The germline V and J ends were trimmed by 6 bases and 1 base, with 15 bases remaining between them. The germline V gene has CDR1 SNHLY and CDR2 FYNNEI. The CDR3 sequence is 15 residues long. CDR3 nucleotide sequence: TGTGCCAGCAGGATTACCCCCACAGGGAACACTGAAGCTTTCTTT. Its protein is CASRITPTGNTEAFF.

CDR3 DNA sequence: TGTGCCACCAGCAGAGAATCCCTGACAGGGCAGGGCAATCAGCCCCAGCATTTT. Protein product: CATSRESLTGQGNQPQHF. The chain joins TRBV15 to TRBJ1-5; the match to TRBD1 covers 7 bases. This CDR3 contains 18 residues. J lost 2 bases, V lost 0 bases, and 10 bases had no gene match. The germline CDR1 and CDR2 sequences are LNHNV and YYDKDF (reference sequence).

The CDR3, as DNA: TGTGCCAGCAGCTCGGAGAGTCCGGGACAGGGCGTTACCGGGGAGCTGTTTTTT. Translated, it gives CASSSESPGQGVTGELFF. The chain is built from TRBV7-8 and TRBJ2-2, with 9 bases fitting TRBD1. Per germline, CDR1 SGHVS and CDR2 FQNEAQ. The CDR3 contains 18 residues. V gave up 4 bases and J gave up 5 bases; unmatched junction bases: 14.

The CDR3, as DNA: TGTGCCAGCAGCTCGGGGACTAGCAGCACAGATACGCAGTATTTT. This codes for CASSSGTSSTDTQYF. This rearrangement joins TRBV7-9 to TRBJ2-3, with TRBD2 identical over 9 bases. The trim removed 4 bases at V and 0 bases at J, leaving 2 bases unmatched. The CDR3 is made up of 15 amino acids. Per germline, CDR1 SEHNR and CDR2 FQNEAQ (reference sequence).

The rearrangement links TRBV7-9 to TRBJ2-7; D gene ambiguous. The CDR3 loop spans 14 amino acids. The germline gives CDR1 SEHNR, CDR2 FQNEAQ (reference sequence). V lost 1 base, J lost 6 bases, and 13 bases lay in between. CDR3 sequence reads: CASSLGQAPSEQYF. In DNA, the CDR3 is TGTGCCAGCAGCTTAGGTCAGGCCCCTTCCGAGCAGTACTTC.

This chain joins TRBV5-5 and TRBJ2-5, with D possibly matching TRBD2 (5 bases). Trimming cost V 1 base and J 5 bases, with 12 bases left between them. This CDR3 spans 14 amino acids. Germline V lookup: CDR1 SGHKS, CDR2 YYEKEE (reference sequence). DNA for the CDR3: TGTGCCAGCAGCTTGTTCGTAGCGTGGGAGACCCAGTACTTC. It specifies CASSLFVAWETQYF.

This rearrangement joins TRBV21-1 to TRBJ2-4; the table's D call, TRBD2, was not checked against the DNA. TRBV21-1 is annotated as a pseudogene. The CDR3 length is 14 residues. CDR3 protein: CASSERLAKNIQYF. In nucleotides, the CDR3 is TGTGCCAGCAGCGAGAGACTAGCCAAAAACATTCAGTACTTC.

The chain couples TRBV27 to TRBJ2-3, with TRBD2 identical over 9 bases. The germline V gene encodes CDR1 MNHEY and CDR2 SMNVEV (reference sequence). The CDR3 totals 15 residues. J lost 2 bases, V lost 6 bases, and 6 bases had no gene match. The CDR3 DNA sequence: TGTGCCAGCAGAACTGCGGGGGGGATCACAGATACGCAGTATTTT. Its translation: CASRTAGGITDTQYF.

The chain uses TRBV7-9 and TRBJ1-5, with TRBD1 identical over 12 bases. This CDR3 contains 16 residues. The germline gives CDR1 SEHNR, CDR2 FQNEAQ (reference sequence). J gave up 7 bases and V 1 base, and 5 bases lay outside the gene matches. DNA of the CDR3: TGTGCCAGCAGCTTAGGGGACAGGGGGCAAGGACAGCCCCAGCATTTT. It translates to CASSLGDRGQGQPQHF. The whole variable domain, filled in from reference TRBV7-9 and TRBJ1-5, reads DTGVSQNPRHKITKRGQNVTFRCDPISEHNRLYWYRQTLGQGPEFLTYFQNEAQLEKSRLLSDRFSAERPKGSFSTLEIQRTEQGDSAMYLCASSLGDRGQGQPQHFGDGTRLSIL.

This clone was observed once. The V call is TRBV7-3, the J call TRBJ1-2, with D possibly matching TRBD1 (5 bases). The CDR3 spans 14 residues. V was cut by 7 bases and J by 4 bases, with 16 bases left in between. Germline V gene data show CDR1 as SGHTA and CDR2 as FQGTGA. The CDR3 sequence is CASNRVAGVYGYTF. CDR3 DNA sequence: TGTGCCAGCAACCGTGTCGCGGGGGTCTATGGCTACACCTTC.

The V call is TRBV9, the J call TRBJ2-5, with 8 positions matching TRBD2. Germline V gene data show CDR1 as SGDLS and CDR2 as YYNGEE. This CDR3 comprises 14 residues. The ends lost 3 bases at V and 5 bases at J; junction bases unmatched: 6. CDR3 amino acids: CASSGAGVSETQYF. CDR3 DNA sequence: TGTGCCAGCAGCGGAGCGGGAGTCTCGGAGACCCAGTACTTC.